This passage covers 15 T cell receptor beta chains from one sample sequenced in a study of Graves' ophthalmopathy and Graves' hyperthyroidism. RNA served as the template for amplifying TCR beta CDR3 regions. A first-round RT-PCR used HTBI primers, followed by a second-round multiplex PCR. TCRdb re-called the multiplex PCR reads with MiXCR, one entry per CDR3 protein. The sample includes 340,000 or so distinct CDR3 sequences, 15% to 20% of them seen just once. Material: peripheral blood. The source of these receptors is an adult man with Graves' ophthalmopathy.

This clonotype was counted at least ten times. The J gene is TRBJ1-6, the V gene TRBV6-2 or TRBV6-3, with TRBD1 as a possible D gene (5 bases). Trimming pared 6 bases from V and 10 bases from J, leaving 19 bases between. This CDR3 is built from 15 residues. The germline gives CDR1 MNHEY, CDR2 SVGEGT. The CDR3 reads CASSRGGDDGSPLHF. CDR3 in DNA: TGTGCCAGCAGCCGCGGCGGGGACGACGGGTCACCCCTCCACTTT.

V gene TRBV12-3 or TRBV12-4 combines with J gene TRBJ1-6; the D is unclear. CDR3 size: 13 residues. V lost 2 bases and J 8 bases, leaving 7 bases between the germline ends. The CDR3 loop reads CASSLKSDSPLHF. In DNA, the CDR3 is TGTGCCAGCAGTTTAAAGAGTGATTCACCCCTCCACTTT.

The table lists this clonotype with many counts. The J gene is TRBJ2-2, the V gene TRBV9; D perhaps matches TRBD1 (5 bases). The germline gives CDR1 SGDLS, CDR2 YYNGEE. Trimming removed 3 bases at V and 1 base at J, with 13 bases between. The CDR3 extends over 16 amino acids. The CDR3, as DNA: TGTGCCAGCAGCGGGAAGGGGCAGCAGAACACCGGGGAGCTGTTTTTT. Its translation: CASSGKGQQNTGELFF.

This clonotype appeared many times. The chain has TRBV6-2 or TRBV6-3 and TRBJ2-7, with D maybe TRBD2 (7 bases). Per the germline V gene, CDR1 is MNHEY and CDR2 is SVGEGT. V was trimmed by 5 bases and J by 7 bases, leaving 18 bases between them. The CDR3 contains 14 residues. For the CDR3, the DNA is TGTGCCAGCAGTCCTAGGGGGGGAGCGGGGGAGCAGTACTTC. The encoded protein is CASSPRGGAGEQYF.

This clonotype was observed at least ten times. V gene TRBV20-1 combines with J gene TRBJ2-7; D is unresolved. The CDR3 runs 14 residues. The germline gives CDR1 DFQATT, CDR2 SNEGSKA (reference sequence). Trimming removed 0 bases at V and 0 bases at J, with 9 bases between. The CDR3: CSARDPGVSYEQYF. In DNA, the CDR3 is TGCAGTGCTAGAGACCCGGGCGTCTCCTACGAGCAGTACTTC.

This clonotype was seen many times. The rearrangement links TRBV13 to TRBJ2-2; 9 bases match TRBD1. The CDR3 spans 15 residues. Germline values: CDR1 PRHDT, CDR2 FYEKMQ (reference sequence). J gave up 4 bases and V 4 bases, and 4 bases lay outside the gene matches. CDR3 nucleotide sequence: TGTGCCAGCAGCTCAGGGACAGGGCCCACCGGGGAGCTGTTTTTT. It translates to CASSSGTGPTGELFF. Filled out from reference TRBV13 and TRBJ2-2, the complete variable domain reads AAGVIQSPRHLIKEKRETATLKCYPIPRHDTVYWYQQGPGQDPQFLISFYEKMQSDKGSIPDRFSAQQFSDYHSELNMSSLELGDSALYFCASSSGTGPTGELFFGEGSRLTVL.

This clonotype was detected many times. The chain carries TRBV29-1 and TRBJ2-7; TRBD2 aligns across 9 bases. The length of the CDR3 is 15 residues. CDR1 is SQVTM and CDR2 is ANQGSEA in the germline V gene. Unmatched junction bases numbered 10, after V lost 5 bases and J lost 2 bases. CDR3 in amino acids: CSVSSLAGGPYEQYF. CDR3 nucleotide sequence: TGCAGCGTTTCTTCCCTTGCGGGAGGGCCCTACGAGCAGTACTTC.

This clonotype was recorded many times. V and J are TRBV9 and TRBJ2-2; no definite D call. The ends were cut back, 0 bases at V and 3 bases at J, with 6 bases in the middle. The CDR3 is 14 amino acids. Germline V gives CDR1 SGDLS, CDR2 YYNGEE. This CDR3 reads CASSVGQYTGELFF. The CDR3 DNA reads TGTGCCAGCAGCGTAGGGCAGTACACCGGGGAGCTGTTTTTT.

This clonotype was seen at least ten times. The J gene is TRBJ1-2, the V gene TRBV24-1; the match to TRBD1 covers 8 bases. V gave up 6 bases and J gave up 9 bases; unmatched junction bases: 11. The CDR3 is 14 residues long. The germline V gene encodes CDR1 KGHDR and CDR2 SFDVKD. The CDR3 DNA reads as TGTGCCACCAGTACCCCGGGACAGGCCCCTTGCTACACCTTC. Translation gives CATSTPGQAPCYTF.

The chain links TRBV5-1 to TRBJ1-2; D might be TRBD1 (6 bases). Trimming took off 3 bases at V and 4 bases at J, with 13 bases between the two ends. Germline V lookup: CDR1 SGHRS, CDR2 YFSETQ. The CDR3 extends over 14 amino acids. CDR3: CASSSGAGVYGYTF. The CDR3 bases are TGCGCCAGCAGCTCTGGGGCAGGGGTCTATGGCTACACCTTC.

This clonotype has only a few counts. A much larger clone sits a single nucleotide away, making a read error possible. The chain couples TRBV10-1 to TRBJ2-5; 9 bases are a match to TRBD2. Trimming removed 3 bases from V and 1 base from J; junction bases left unmatched: 6. The CDR3 has 16 amino acids. Germline CDR1 and CDR2: WNHNN and SYGVQD (reference sequence). CDR3 in amino acids: CASSDGVAGVQETQYF. CDR3 nucleotide sequence: TGCGCCAGCAGTGATGGGGTAGCGGGGGTCCAAGAGACCCAGTACTTC.

This clonotype showed up many times. Since the CDR3 does not end with the conserved phenylalanine or tryptophan, this likely comes from a read error. The gene calls are TRBV6-1 and TRBJ1-6; TRBD1 matches at 8 bases. CDR3 size: 17 residues. V was pared by 4 bases and J by 0 bases, with 5 bases of the junction left unmatched. Looked up from germline, CDR1 is MNHNS and CDR2 is SASEGT. This chain's CDR3 is CASSARTGSSYNSPLHL. CDR3 nucleotide sequence: TGTGCCAGCAGTGCCCGGACAGGGAGCTCCTATAATTCACCCCTCCACCTT.

J is TRBJ1-2 and V is TRBV27; D not resolved. CDR1 and CDR2 from the germline V gene are MNHEY and SMNVEV (reference sequence). The CDR3 runs to 13 residues. V gave up 7 bases and J gave up 0 bases, with 9 bases separating them. CDR3 bases: TGTGCCAGCACCCACCACCCTAACTATGGCTACACCTTC. It is translated as CASTHHPNYGYTF.

The sample holds many counts of this clonotype. The CDR3 DNA follows: TGTGCCAGTAAAGACAGTTCGCTCTCTGGGGCCAACGTCCTGACTTTC. Translated: CASKDSSLSGANVLTF. The chain recombines TRBV19 with TRBJ2-6, with a possible D match to TRBD1 (5 bases). The CDR3 has 16 residues. CDR1 is LNHDA, CDR2 SQIVND, per germline (reference sequence). Trimming took off 7 bases at V and 0 bases at J, with 13 bases between the two ends.

This clonotype was observed at least ten times. The chain is built from TRBV7-8 and TRBJ1-3, with 7 bases that match TRBD1. V shed 5 bases and J 2 bases; nucleotides not matched to a gene: 9. Germline V lookup: CDR1 SGHVS, CDR2 FQNEAQ. The CDR3 spans 16 residues. The CDR3: CASSPAGGRAGNTIYF. The CDR3 nucleotides are TGTGCCAGCAGCCCCGCAGGGGGTAGAGCTGGAAACACCATATATTTT.